The 28 T cell receptor beta chains below come from one sample, sequenced in a study of response to subunit inactivated influenza vaccine. TCRdb called the RT-PCR reads again in MiXCR, with one record for every CDR3 protein. Altogether fewer than 550,000 distinct CDR3 sequences are present, around 25% being singletons, with the ten largest covering around 1.8%. This specimen was CD4+ T cells sorted from PBMCs, taken 5 days after vaccination. These receptor sequences come from a man aged 45-65 years who received an inactivated influenza vaccine.

This clonotype has only a few counts. The V and J genes are TRBV6-1 and TRBJ2-7, with D possibly TRBD2 on 5 matching bases. The germline CDR1 and CDR2 sequences are MNHNS and SASEGT. The CDR3 is 16 residues long. V was trimmed by 6 bases and J by 3 bases, leaving 21 bases between them. The CDR3 protein is CASSSSSGIVFYEQYF. The DNA of the CDR3 is TGTGCCAGCAGCTCATCTTCCGGGATAGTCTTCTACGAGCAGTACTTC.

J is TRBJ2-7 and V is TRBV3-1, with 16 bases aligning to TRBD2. Germline V gene sequence: CDR1 LGHDT, CDR2 YNNKEL (reference sequence). The CDR3 is made up of 19 amino acids. V trimming: 5 bases; J trimming: 6 bases; junction bases outside the gene matches: 16. The CDR3 bases are TGTGCCAGCAGCAACAGAACCGGGACTAGCGGGAGGGCCGCGGTCGAGCAGTACTTC. It yields the protein CASSNRTGTSGRAAVEQYF.

The chain couples TRBV2 to TRBJ2-7; 7 bases are a match to TRBD1. Germline V gene data show CDR1 as SNHLY and CDR2 as FYNNEI. J was trimmed by 3 bases and V by 6 bases; bases with no gene match: 5. The CDR3 sequence is 13 residues long. DNA of the CDR3: TGTGCCAGCAGAAAGGGGGACAGCTACGAGCAGTACTTC. Its protein product is CASRKGDSYEQYF. Full variable domain (missing parts from reference TRBV2 and TRBJ2-7): EPEVTQTPSHQVTQMGQEVILRCVPISNHLYFYWYRQILGQKVEFLVSFYNNEISEKSEIFDDQFSVERPDGSNFTLKIRSTKLEDSAMYFCASRKGDSYEQYFGPGTRLTVT.

This clonotype was found a few times. The chain employs TRBV7-2 and TRBJ2-1; TRBD2 agrees at 16 bases. The CDR3 has 16 residues. Germline V gives CDR1 SGHTA, CDR2 FQGNSA. V lost 4 bases, J lost 4 bases, and 1 base stayed unmatched. The CDR3 DNA reads TGTGCCAGCAGCTCGGGACTAGCGGGAGGGTACAATGAGCAGTTCTTC. This sequence encodes CASSSGLAGGYNEQFF.

This chain connects TRBV2 to TRBJ2-7, with 13 bases aligning to TRBD2. From germline, CDR1 is SNHLY and CDR2 FYNNEI. Trimming cost V 3 bases and J 4 bases; bases outside gene matches: 9. This CDR3 is 17 amino acids long. The CDR3 DNA follows: TGTGCCAGCAGTGAGTCTTCACTAGCGGGAGGGCCGTACGAGCAGTACTTC. Encoded protein: CASSESSLAGGPYEQYF.

The chain links TRBV6-1 to TRBJ1-2, with 11 positions matching TRBD1. The germline CDR1 and CDR2 sequences are MNHNS and SASEGT. This CDR3 has 16 amino acids. The V segment lost 6 bases and the J segment 7 bases; nucleotides outside the gene matches: 13. The CDR3 loop is CASRDQDRGRFGGYTF. In DNA, the CDR3 is TGTGCCAGCAGAGACCAGGACAGGGGGCGCTTCGGTGGCTACACCTTC.

This clonotype came up a few times. The chain has TRBV12-3 or TRBV12-4 and TRBJ2-5, with D possibly TRBD2 on 5 matching bases. The CDR3 totals 13 residues. Trimming stripped 7 bases from V and 0 bases from J, with 9 bases between. The CDR3 DNA sequence: TGTGCCAGCAAGGAGGCTTACCAAGAGACCCAGTACTTC. Its protein product is CASKEAYQETQYF.

This clonotype was observed a handful of times. The rearrangement links TRBV9 to TRBJ1-4; TRBD1 matches at 9 bases. Germline lookup yields CDR1 SGDLS and CDR2 YYNGEE. The ends lost 4 bases at V and 8 bases at J; junction bases unmatched: 9. This CDR3 has 15 residues. CDR3 residues: CASSLRTGEGEKLFF. The CDR3 DNA reads TGTGCCAGCAGCCTTCGGACAGGGGAGGGCGAAAAACTGTTTTTT.

This chain joins TRBV5-6 and TRBJ2-1; 11 bases agree with TRBD2. Looked up from germline, CDR1 is SGHDT and CDR2 is YYEEEE. The V gene end was trimmed by 3 bases and the J gene end by 6 bases; junction bases not matched to a gene: 14. The CDR3 length is 18 residues. The CDR3 loop reads CASSSLTGTSGTSNEQFF. In DNA, the CDR3 is TGTGCCAGCAGCTCACTCACCGGGACTAGCGGTACTTCCAATGAGCAGTTCTTC.

In this sample, this clonotype turned up a few times. CDR3 sequence reads: CAISNNGETQYF. CDR3 bases: TGTGCCATCAGTAATAATGGGGAGACCCAGTACTTC. This sequence joins TRBV10-3 and TRBJ2-5; D unresolved. With 5 bases removed from V and 5 bases from J, the gap between germline ends came to 9 bases. The CDR3 is 12 residues long. Per the germline V gene, CDR1 is ENHRY and CDR2 is SYGVKD.

This clonotype was detected only a few times. V and J are TRBV5-1 and TRBJ2-7, with 8 bases lining up with TRBD1. The CDR3 runs to 14 residues. V trimming: 2 bases; J trimming: 3 bases; junction bases outside the gene matches: 4. In germline, CDR1 is SGHRS, CDR2 YFSETQ. DNA of the CDR3: TGCGCCAGCAGCTTTGACAGGGGTCGCTACGAGCAGTACTTC. Translation gives CASSFDRGRYEQYF.

The table lists this clonotype with a few counts. V gene TRBV12-3 or TRBV12-4 combines with J gene TRBJ1-1, with 12 bases that match TRBD1. The CDR3 consists of 19 residues. V lost 7 bases to trimming and J lost 5 bases; unmatched junction nucleotides: 20. CDR3 amino acids: CASTSARPGQGADGTEAFF. The CDR3 coding sequence is TGTGCCAGCACTTCTGCACGGCCGGGACAGGGGGCCGACGGGACTGAAGCTTTCTTT.

The chain uses TRBV28 and TRBJ1-2, with a possible D match to TRBD1 (6 bases). V dropped 3 bases and J dropped 4 bases, with 12 bases sitting between them. This CDR3 has 14 residues. Per the germline V gene, CDR1 is MDHEN and CDR2 is SYDVKM. Here the CDR3 DNA reads TGTGCCAGCAGTTTCAGGGGTCAGGTCTATGGCTACACCTTC. Its protein product is CASSFRGQVYGYTF.

This clonotype was seen ten or more times. The CDR3 DNA sequence: TGCGCCAGCAGAGTTGCGGGGGGGAACACTGAAGCTTTCTTT. This sequence encodes CASRVAGGNTEAFF. The rearrangement uses TRBV5-1 and TRBJ1-1; perhaps TRBD1 as D (5 bases). Trimming pared 5 bases from V and 1 base from J, leaving 12 bases between. This CDR3 region has 14 residues. Germline CDR1 and CDR2: SGHRS and YFSETQ.

The gene calls are TRBV10-3 and TRBJ2-1; 7 bases fit TRBD1. The CDR3 totals 13 residues. V gave up 5 bases and J gave up 7 bases; unmatched junction bases: 5. Germline loops: CDR1 ENHRY, CDR2 SYGVKD. The CDR3, as DNA: TGTGCCATCAGTCGACAGGGACGGAATGAGCAGTTCTTC. This translates into CAISRQGRNEQFF.

The V and J genes are TRBV12-3 or TRBV12-4 and TRBJ1-4, with a possible D match to TRBD1 (6 bases). With 7 bases removed from V and 8 bases from J, the gap between germline ends came to 20 bases. The CDR3 extends over 15 amino acids. Here the CDR3 reads CASTSGIQGREKLFF. The CDR3 DNA reads TGTGCCAGCACCTCGGGGATTCAGGGGAGGGAAAAACTGTTTTTT.

The rearrangement joins TRBV20-1 to TRBJ2-7, with D unresolved. The CDR3 length is 12 residues. Trimming stripped 3 bases from V and 1 base from J, with 7 bases between. Germline V lookup: CDR1 DFQATT, CDR2 SNEGSKA (reference sequence). The CDR3 here is CSARTNSYEQYF. The CDR3 DNA follows: TGCAGTGCTAGGACCAATTCCTACGAGCAGTACTTC.

This sequence joins TRBV12-3 or TRBV12-4 and TRBJ1-5, with 9 bases matching TRBD1. V dropped 6 bases and J dropped 3; count of bases not matched to a gene: 6. CDR3 length equals 15 residues. The CDR3 DNA reads TGTGCCAGCAGCCCTGACAGGGGGACCAATCAGCCCCAGCATTTT. This codes for CASSPDRGTNQPQHF.

The chain employs TRBV7-9 and TRBJ2-1, with 14 bases that match TRBD2. Germline CDR1 SEHNR, CDR2 FQNEAQ (reference sequence). J was trimmed by 9 bases and V by 6 bases; bases with no gene match: 10. The CDR3 extends over 16 amino acids. The chain's CDR3 is CASSKGLAGVDGEQFF. The CDR3 DNA reads as TGTGCCAGCAGTAAGGGACTAGCGGGAGTAGACGGTGAGCAGTTCTTC.

This clonotype was found a few times. The chain employs TRBV20-1 and TRBJ2-5; D may be TRBD1 or TRBD2 (5 bases each). The CDR3 has 15 residues. Germline CDR1 is DFQATT and CDR2 is SNEGSKA (reference sequence). The V end was cut by 3 bases, the J end by 1 base, with 15 bases between. The CDR3 sequence: CSASGGSSLQETQYF. The CDR3 coding sequence is TGCAGTGCTAGTGGGGGAAGCAGCCTCCAAGAGACCCAGTACTTC.

A few counts support this clonotype. The chain couples TRBV7-2 to TRBJ1-2, with TRBD1 identical over 12 bases. Germline loops: CDR1 SGHTA, CDR2 FQGNSA. Unmatched junction bases numbered 9, after V lost 5 bases and J lost 5 bases. The CDR3 sequence is 16 residues long. CDR3 sequence (DNA): TGTGCCAGCAGCCTTGCGGGACAGGGGGCAGGTTATGGCTACACCTTC. It is translated as CASSLAGQGAGYGYTF.

This chain connects TRBV6-2 or TRBV6-3 to TRBJ2-7, with 11 bases identical to TRBD2. This CDR3 region has 16 residues. V lost 2 bases to trimming and J lost 0 bases; unmatched junction nucleotides: 3. Germline V CDR1 and CDR2: MNHEY, SVGEGT. This CDR3 is CASSYALAGVSYEQYF. CDR3 DNA: TGTGCCAGCAGTTACGCACTAGCGGGAGTCTCCTACGAGCAGTACTTC.

This chain links TRBV7-2 with TRBJ2-3; D is unclear. V was cut by 2 bases and J by 0 bases, with 15 bases left in between. The germline V gene has CDR1 SGHTA and CDR2 FQGNSA. This CDR3 has 17 amino acids. CDR3 protein: CASSLMSRRISTDTQYF. The CDR3 DNA reads as TGTGCCAGCAGCTTAATGAGTCGCCGAATCAGCACAGATACGCAGTATTTT.

This clonotype was counted between two and nine times. CDR3 DNA sequence: TGCGCCAGCAGCCAAGATCGGAGGACTAGCGGGAGTGGTGAGCAGTTCTTC. Amino acids: CASSQDRRTSGSGEQFF. This chain joins TRBV4-3 and TRBJ2-1; TRBD2 aligns across 13 bases. V trimming: 0 bases; J trimming: 9 bases; junction bases outside the gene matches: 8. This CDR3 comprises 17 residues. Looked up from germline, CDR1 is LGHNA and CDR2 is YSLEER.

This clonotype has just a few counts. The rearrangement uses TRBV7-6 and TRBJ2-7; D remains ambiguous. The germline V gene has CDR1 SGHVS and CDR2 FNYEAQ. The length of the CDR3 is 15 residues. Between the trimmed V and J ends, which lost 2 bases and 0 bases, there was a span of 11 bases. The CDR3 spells CASSLTPADSYEQYF. The CDR3 nucleotides are TGTGCCAGCAGCTTAACCCCGGCAGACTCCTACGAGCAGTACTTC.

This clonotype has only a few counts. The chain's CDR3 is CASSTGREGPQHF. The CDR3 DNA is TGTGCCAGCTCCACAGGGAGGGAAGGGCCCCAGCATTTT. The chain has TRBV6-2 or TRBV6-3 and TRBJ1-5; maybe TRBD1 (6 bases). CDR1 and CDR2 from the germline V gene are MNHEY and SVGEGT. The CDR3 has 13 residues. V gave up 8 bases and J gave up 9 bases, with 17 bases separating them.

This clonotype occurred a few times. Being one base from a much bigger clone, this may be a read error. The chain has TRBV12-3 or TRBV12-4 and TRBJ2-7; 7 bases are a match to TRBD1. The CDR3 loop spans 13 amino acids. After removal of 6 bases from V and 0 bases from J, the junction contained 2 bases not matched to a gene. The CDR3 coding sequence is TGTGCCAGCAGGACAGGGATCTCCTACGAGCAGTACTTC. Translating gives CASRTGISYEQYF.

This clonotype turned up a few times. DNA of the CDR3: TGCGCCAGCAGCTCTCCGGGACTAGCTTACAATGAGCAGTTCTTC. Amino acids: CASSSPGLAYNEQFF. The gene calls are TRBV5-1 and TRBJ2-1; 9 nucleotides agree with TRBD2. CDR3 size: 15 residues. V lost 3 bases to trimming and J lost 4 bases; unmatched junction nucleotides: 5. The germline gives CDR1 SGHRS, CDR2 YFSETQ. Using reference TRBV5-1 and TRBJ2-1 for the parts outside the CDR3, the full variable domain is KAGVTQTPRYLIKTRGQQVTLSCSPISGHRSVSWYQQTPGQGLQFLFEYFSETQRNKGNFPGRFSGRQFSNSRSEMNVSTLELGDSALYLCASSSPGLAYNEQFFGPGTRLTVL.